Listed here are 13 T cell receptor beta chains from one sample, sequenced in a study of vaccination effects on CD4 cells after COVID-19. The antigens for these receptors are not known. Generated by immunoSEQ multiplex PCR, the TCRdb table keeps only in-frame clones and is missing some. Of 30,000 to 35,000 clones in the sample, roughly 81% are singletons; the top ten hold 15%. Researchers isolated CD4+ T cells once ten to eleven days of culture had elapsed. The vaccine given was either BNT162b2 or mRNA-1273, in two doses. This specimen consisted of CD4+ T cells from PBMCs cultured without peptide, obtained after COVID-19 vaccination. The receptor source for this set is a human donor who received a COVID-19 vaccine.

V usage is TRBV5-1 and J usage is TRBJ2-2; 9 bases are shared with TRBD2. From germline, CDR1 is SGHRS and CDR2 YFSETQ. CDR3 length equals 17 residues. Trimming removed 0 bases from V and 2 bases from J; junction bases left unmatched: 5. The CDR3 spells CASSLEAGGPNTGELFF. The CDR3 nucleotides read TGCGCCAGCAGCTTGGAGGCGGGAGGGCCTAACACCGGGGAGCTGTTTTTT. Full variable domain (missing parts from reference TRBV5-1 and TRBJ2-2): KAGVTQTPRYLIKTRGQQVTLSCSPISGHRSVSWYQQTPGQGLQFLFEYFSETQRNKGNFPGRFSGRQFSNSRSEMNVSTLELGDSALYLCASSLEAGGPNTGELFFGEGSRLTVL.

The chain links TRBV5-1 to TRBJ1-1; TRBD1 agrees at 9 bases. The germline gives CDR1 SGHRS, CDR2 YFSETQ. V was clipped by 0 bases and J by 4 bases; unmatched bases: 1. CDR3 length equals 14 residues. The CDR3 DNA reads TGCGCCAGCAGCTTGGAGACAGGGGGCACTGAAGCTTTCTTT. Encoded protein: CASSLETGGTEAFF.

Only one count was recorded for this clone. The chain links TRBV2 to TRBJ2-7, with TRBD2 identical over 8 bases. V lost 6 bases to trimming and J lost 0 bases; unmatched junction nucleotides: 4. The germline V gene has CDR1 SNHLY and CDR2 FYNNEI. The CDR3 has 14 amino acids. The CDR3 coding sequence is TGTGCCAGCAGACGAGCGGGGGCCTCCTACGAGCAGTACTTC. It encodes CASRRAGASYEQYF.

This chain connects TRBV7-9 to TRBJ2-7; the D is unclear. This CDR3 contains 17 residues. The V end was cut by 5 bases, the J end by 5 bases, with 25 bases between. Germline CDR1 is SEHNR and CDR2 is FQNEAQ (reference sequence). CDR3 DNA sequence: TGTGCCAGCAGCCATAGCTCTTGGGCGGTAGATTCGGACGAGCAGTACTTC. This gives the protein CASSHSSWAVDSDEQYF.

The rearrangement joins TRBV5-1 to TRBJ2-1, with D hard to call. CDR1 and CDR2 from the germline V gene are SGHRS and YFSETQ. The CDR3 loop spans 13 amino acids. V dropped 7 bases and J dropped 5 bases, with 13 bases sitting between them. The DNA of the CDR3 is TGCGCCAGCGTCCCCCCCGGAAACAATGAGCAGTTCTTC. Translation gives CASVPPGNNEQFF.

This chain connects TRBV10-2 to TRBJ2-7, with D maybe TRBD1 (6 bases). Looked up from germline, CDR1 is WSHSY and CDR2 is SAAADI. V was trimmed by 3 bases and J by 3 bases, leaving 15 bases between them. This CDR3 is built from 15 residues. This CDR3 is CASSDPQGLRYEQYF. Written as DNA, the CDR3 is TGCGCCAGCAGTGACCCACAGGGTCTTCGCTACGAGCAGTACTTC.

The chain carries TRBV4-1 and TRBJ1-4, with 7 bases fitting TRBD1. CDR3 length equals 16 residues. CDR1 is MGHRA and CDR2 is YSYEKL in the germline V gene. J was trimmed by 8 bases and V by 0 bases; bases with no gene match: 9. The CDR3 here is CASSQEVTGVGEKLFF. In nucleotides, the CDR3 is TGCGCCAGCAGCCAAGAGGTTACAGGGGTCGGGGAAAAACTGTTTTTT.

The chain joins TRBV30 to TRBJ1-2, with TRBD1 identical over 12 bases. The CDR3 covers 15 residues. The germline CDR1 and CDR2 sequences are GTSNPN and SVGIG (reference sequence). With V trimmed by 2 bases and J by 3 bases, 4 bases remained unmatched. The CDR3 coding sequence is TGTGCCTGGAGTTTAGGGACAGGGGGCTACTATGGCTACACCTTC. Amino acids: CAWSLGTGGYYGYTF.

The rearrangement joins TRBV11-2 to TRBJ2-7, with D possibly matching TRBD2 (6 bases). The V and J ends lost 0 bases and 5 bases respectively, with 14 bases between them. From germline, CDR1 is SGHAT and CDR2 FQNNGV. The CDR3 length is 15 residues. This CDR3 is CASSLEPGLSNEQYF. CDR3 nucleotides: TGTGCCAGCAGCTTAGAGCCCGGACTATCCAACGAGCAGTACTTC.

J is TRBJ2-3 and V is TRBV6-4; maybe TRBD1 (5 bases). Germline V lookup: CDR1 MRHNA, CDR2 SNTAGT. The CDR3 loop spans 14 amino acids. V was shortened by 4 bases and J by 2 bases, with 10 bases between the two germline ends. CDR3 coding DNA: TGTGCCAGCAGTGGGGCAGGGAACACAGATACGCAGTATTTT. This encodes CASSGAGNTDTQYF.

This chain connects TRBV7-9 to TRBJ1-6; D is unclear. The length of the CDR3 is 13 residues. Germline CDR1 and CDR2: SEHNR and FQNEAQ (reference sequence). V shed 1 base and J shed 10 bases, with 8 bases lying between them. CDR3 DNA: TGTGCCAGCAGCTTAGAAGGGAGATCACCCCTCCACTTT. It yields the protein CASSLEGRSPLHF.

The chain uses TRBV13 and TRBJ1-2; D possibly corresponds to TRBD1 (6 bases). The CDR3 is made up of 15 amino acids. Germline CDR1 and CDR2: PRHDT and FYEKMQ (reference sequence). V was clipped by 0 bases and J by 6 bases, with 14 bases between them. The CDR3 DNA follows: TGTGCCAGCAGCTTAGGCGGGGGTAACAGGGATGGCTACACCTTC. Its translation: CASSLGGGNRDGYTF.

The chain joins TRBV5-1 to TRBJ2-5; TRBD2 is a possible D gene (5 bases). Deletions cut 6 bases from V and 6 bases from J, with 18 bases between. CDR3 length equals 14 residues. Germline lookup yields CDR1 SGHRS and CDR2 YFSETQ. This chain's CDR3 is CASTPVRGVKTQYF. The CDR3 nucleotides are TGCGCCAGCACCCCCGTCCGGGGTGTCAAGACCCAGTACTTC.